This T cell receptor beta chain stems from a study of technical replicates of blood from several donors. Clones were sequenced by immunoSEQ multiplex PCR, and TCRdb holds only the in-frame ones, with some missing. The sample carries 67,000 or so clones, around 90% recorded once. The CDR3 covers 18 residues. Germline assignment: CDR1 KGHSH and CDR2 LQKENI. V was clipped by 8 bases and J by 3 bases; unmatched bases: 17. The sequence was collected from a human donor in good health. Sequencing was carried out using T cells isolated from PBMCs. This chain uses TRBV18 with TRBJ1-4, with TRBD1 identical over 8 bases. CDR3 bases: TGTGCCAGCCCAGGTCGGGTGGCAGGGGGCAGAGCTAATGAAAAACTGTTTTTT. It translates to CASPGRVAGGRANEKLFF.